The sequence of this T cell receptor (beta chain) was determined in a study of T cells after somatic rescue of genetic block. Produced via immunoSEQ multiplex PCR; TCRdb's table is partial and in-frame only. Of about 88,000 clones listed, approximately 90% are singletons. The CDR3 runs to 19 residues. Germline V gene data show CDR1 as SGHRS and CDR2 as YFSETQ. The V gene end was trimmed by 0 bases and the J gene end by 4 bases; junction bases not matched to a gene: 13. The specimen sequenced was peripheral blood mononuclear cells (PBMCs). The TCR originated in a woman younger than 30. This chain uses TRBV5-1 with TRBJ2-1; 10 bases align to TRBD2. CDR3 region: CASSLVSASGRTGYNEQFF. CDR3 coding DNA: TGCGCCAGCAGCTTGGTTTCCGCTAGCGGGAGAACGGGATACAATGAGCAGTTCTTC.